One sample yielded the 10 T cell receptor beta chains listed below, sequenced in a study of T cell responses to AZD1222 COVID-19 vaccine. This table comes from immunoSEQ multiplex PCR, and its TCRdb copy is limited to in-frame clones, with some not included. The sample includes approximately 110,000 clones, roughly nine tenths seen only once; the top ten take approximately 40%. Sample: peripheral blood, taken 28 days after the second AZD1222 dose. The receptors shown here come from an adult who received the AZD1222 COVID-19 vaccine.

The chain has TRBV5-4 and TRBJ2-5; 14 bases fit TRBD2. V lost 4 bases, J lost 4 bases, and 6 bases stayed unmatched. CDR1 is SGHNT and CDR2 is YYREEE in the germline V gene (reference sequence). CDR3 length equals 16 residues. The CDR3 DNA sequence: TGTGCCAGCAGCCTGACTAGCGGGAGGGCCGGAGAGACCCAGTACTTC. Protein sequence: CASSLTSGRAGETQYF.

CDR3 sequence (DNA): TGTGCCAGCAGCCATCCCAACTACGAGCAGTACTTC. Residues: CASSHPNYEQYF. The J gene is TRBJ2-7, the V gene TRBV3-1 (or the pseudogene TRBV3-2); D is uncertain. CDR1 LGHDT and CDR2 YNNKEL come from the germline V gene (reference sequence). V was pared by 3 bases and J by 3 bases, with 6 bases between. This CDR3 contains 12 residues.

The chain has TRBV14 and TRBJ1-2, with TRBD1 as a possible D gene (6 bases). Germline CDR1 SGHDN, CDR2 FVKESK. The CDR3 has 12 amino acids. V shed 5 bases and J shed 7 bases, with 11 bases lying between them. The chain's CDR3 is CASSSAGAGYTF. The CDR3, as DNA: TGTGCCAGCAGCTCAGCAGGGGCTGGCTACACCTTC.

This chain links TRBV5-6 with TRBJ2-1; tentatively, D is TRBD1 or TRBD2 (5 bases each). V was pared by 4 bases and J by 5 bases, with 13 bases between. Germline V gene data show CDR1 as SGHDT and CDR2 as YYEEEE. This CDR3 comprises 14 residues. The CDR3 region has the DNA TGTGCCAGCAGCGGGCCTCCGGGGCACAATGAGCAGTTCTTC. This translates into CASSGPPGHNEQFF.

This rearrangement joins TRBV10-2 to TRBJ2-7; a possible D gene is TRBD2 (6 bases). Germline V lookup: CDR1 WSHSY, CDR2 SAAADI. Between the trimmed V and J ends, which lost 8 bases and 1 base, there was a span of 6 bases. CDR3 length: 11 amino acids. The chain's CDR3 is CASRESYEQYF. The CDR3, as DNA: TGCGCCAGCCGGGAGTCCTACGAGCAGTACTTC.

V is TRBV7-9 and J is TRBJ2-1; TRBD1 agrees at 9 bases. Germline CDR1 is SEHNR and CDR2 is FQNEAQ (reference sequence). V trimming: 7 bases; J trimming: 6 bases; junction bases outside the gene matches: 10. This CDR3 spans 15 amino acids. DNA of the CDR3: TGTGCCAGCAACATAAGGACAGGGGTCCCCAATGAGCAGTTCTTC. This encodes CASNIRTGVPNEQFF.

The CDR3 sequence is CASSVDPSSGNTIYF. CDR3 sequence (DNA): TGTGCCAGCAGCGTAGACCCGAGCTCTGGAAACACCATATATTTT. The chain links TRBV9 to TRBJ1-3; no clear D gene. The CDR3 spans 15 residues. Germline assignment: CDR1 SGDLS and CDR2 YYNGEE. The ends were cut back, 0 bases at V and 0 bases at J, with 7 bases in the middle.

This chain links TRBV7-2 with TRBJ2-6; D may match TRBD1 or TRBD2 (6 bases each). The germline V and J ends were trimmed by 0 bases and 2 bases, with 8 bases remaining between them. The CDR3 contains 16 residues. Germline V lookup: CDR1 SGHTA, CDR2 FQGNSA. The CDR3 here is CASSLAGGAGANVLTF. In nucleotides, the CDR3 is TGTGCCAGCAGCTTAGCCGGGGGCGCTGGGGCCAACGTCCTGACTTTC.

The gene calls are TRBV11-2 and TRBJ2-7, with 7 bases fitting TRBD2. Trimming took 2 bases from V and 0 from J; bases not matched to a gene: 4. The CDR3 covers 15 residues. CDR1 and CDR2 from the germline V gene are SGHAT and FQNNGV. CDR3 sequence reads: CASSLRLAVSYEQYF. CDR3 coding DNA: TGTGCCAGCAGCTTACGGCTAGCGGTCTCCTACGAGCAGTACTTC.

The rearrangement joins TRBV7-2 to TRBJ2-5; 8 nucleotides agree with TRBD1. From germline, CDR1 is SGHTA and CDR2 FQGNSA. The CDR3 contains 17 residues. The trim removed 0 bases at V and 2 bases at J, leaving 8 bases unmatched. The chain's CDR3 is CASSLAAGTGAQETQYF. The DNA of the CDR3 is TGTGCCAGCAGCTTAGCTGCCGGGACAGGAGCTCAAGAGACCCAGTACTTC.